A selection of T cell receptor beta chains follows, all from one sample in a study of persistence of HIV-infected CD4 T cells. The antigens these receptors bind are not known. Only in-frame clones appear in the TCRdb table, and some are missing; sequencing was by immunoSEQ multiplex PCR. Among 46,000 or so clones, 70% to 80% were seen once, and the ten largest hold 3%. Sample: CD4+ T cells sorted from PBMCs after 18-hour stimulation, taken from a patient who received antiretroviral therapy. The receptors were sampled from an adult man with HIV who was CMV-seropositive. Each CDR3 is given with its conserved first and last residue. A D gene is named only where the DNA matches it firmly.

TRBV6-5,TRBJ2-1,-,CASTWGRGVGDEQFF
TRBV7-9,TRBJ2-3,-,CASSSPAEDTQYF
TRBV7-2,TRBJ2-1,TRBD1,CASSPGQADEQFF
TRBV3-1/TRBV3-2,TRBJ1-5,TRBD1,CASSHGTGSQPQHF
TRBV5-1,TRBJ1-1,-,CASSLERPGYTEAFF
TRBV10-3,TRBJ2-2,-,CAISATGPSGRRTGELFF
TRBV18,TRBJ1-1,TRBD1,CASSPGTAPEAFF
TRBV27,TRBJ2-5,TRBD1,CASSSLGQGARETQYF
TRBV6-5,TRBJ2-5,-,CASSYSTGHRETQYF
TRBV4-1,TRBJ2-5,-,CASSIDRPQETQYF
TRBV3-1/TRBV3-2,TRBJ1-1,-,CASSRKTVNTEAFF
TRBV12-3/TRBV12-4,TRBJ1-4,-,CASSLKYEKLFF
TRBV18,TRBJ1-1,-,CASSPLRGTEEAFF
TRBV2,TRBJ2-5,-,CASLGETQYF
TRBV5-5,TRBJ1-2,TRBD1,CASSTTGGGYTF
TRBV9,TRBJ1-2,-,CASSVQGGLDYGYTF
TRBV4-1,TRBJ2-5,-,CASSPAQAPGETQYF
TRBV5-1,TRBJ1-1,-,CASSSRTGNEAFF
TRBV6-2/TRBV6-3,TRBJ1-6,-,CASSYSSQGINSPLHF
TRBV7-9,TRBJ1-6,-,CASSFSPGGSPLHF
TRBV25-1,TRBJ1-6,-,CASIQSGASYNSPLHF
TRBV19,TRBJ1-1,TRBD1,CASDNPTGGIGNTEAFF
TRBV7-8,TRBJ1-5,-,CASSLNRGNQPQHF
TRBV19,TRBJ1-2,-,CASSPSRVSYGYTF
TRBV21-1,TRBJ2-5,-,CASSKDGRDQETQYF
TRBV27,TRBJ1-2,-,CASSLKAANYGYTF
TRBV4-1,TRBJ1-4,TRBD1,CASSHPGQGATNEKLFF
TRBV9,TRBJ1-5,-,CASSVGGDLRGPQHF
TRBV7-2,TRBJ1-1,-,CASSLLQGNEAFF
TRBV13,TRBJ1-1,TRBD1,CASSLGGGNTEAFF
TRBV6-5,TRBJ1-1,-,CASSYVPRGGVTEAFF
TRBV6-6,TRBJ1-4,-,CASSSGGGNEKLFF
TRBV5-1,TRBJ2-1,TRBD1,CASSTRDRGVNEQFF
TRBV6-6,TRBJ2-7,-,CASSYTPGTDAYEQYF
TRBV6-2/TRBV6-3,TRBJ2-3,-,CASSWPPNAFDTDTQYF
TRBV4-1,TRBJ1-3,TRBD1,CASSQGDGTAYSGNTIYF
TRBV7-8,TRBJ2-7,TRBD1,CASSLAATGDYEQYF
TRBV6-5,TRBJ1-5,-,CASSFRGLNQPQHF
TRBV29-1,TRBJ1-1,TRBD1,CSVDRDRNTEAFF